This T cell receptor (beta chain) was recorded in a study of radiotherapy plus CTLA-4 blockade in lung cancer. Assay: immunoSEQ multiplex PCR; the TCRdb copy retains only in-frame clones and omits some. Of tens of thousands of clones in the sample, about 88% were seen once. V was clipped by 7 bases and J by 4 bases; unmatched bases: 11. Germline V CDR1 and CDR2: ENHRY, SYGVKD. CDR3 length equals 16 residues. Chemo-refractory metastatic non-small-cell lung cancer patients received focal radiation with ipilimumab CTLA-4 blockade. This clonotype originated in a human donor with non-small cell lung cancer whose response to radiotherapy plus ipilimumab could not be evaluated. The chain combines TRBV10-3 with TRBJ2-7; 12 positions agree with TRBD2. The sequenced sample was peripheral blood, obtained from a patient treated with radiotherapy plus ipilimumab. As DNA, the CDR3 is TGTGCCATCACACCGACTAGCGGGAGAGGGAAATACGAGCAGTACTTC. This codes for CAITPTSGRGKYEQYF.